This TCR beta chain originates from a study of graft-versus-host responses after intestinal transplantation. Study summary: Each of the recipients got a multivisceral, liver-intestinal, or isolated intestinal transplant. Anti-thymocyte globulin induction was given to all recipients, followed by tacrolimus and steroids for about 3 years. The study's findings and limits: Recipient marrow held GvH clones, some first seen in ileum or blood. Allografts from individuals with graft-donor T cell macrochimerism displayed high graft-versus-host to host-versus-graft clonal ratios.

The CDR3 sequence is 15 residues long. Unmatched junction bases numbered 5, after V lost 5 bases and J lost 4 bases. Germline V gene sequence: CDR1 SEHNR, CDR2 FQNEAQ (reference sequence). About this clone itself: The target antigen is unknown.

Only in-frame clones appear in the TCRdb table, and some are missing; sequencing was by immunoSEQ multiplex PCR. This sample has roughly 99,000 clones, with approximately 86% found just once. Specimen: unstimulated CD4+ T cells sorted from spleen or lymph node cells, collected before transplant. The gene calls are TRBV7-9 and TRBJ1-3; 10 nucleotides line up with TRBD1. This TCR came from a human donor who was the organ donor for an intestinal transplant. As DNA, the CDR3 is TGTGCCAGCAGCCCGACAGGGGGCGCGGGAAACACCATATATTTT. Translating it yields CASSPTGGAGNTIYF.